Included here is one TCR beta chain sequence, with context. Sequencing was performed with immunoSEQ multiplex PCR; in TCRdb, only in-frame clones are kept and a portion is missing. The sample contains under 300,000 clones, approximately 82% of which appear only once. The record originates from a study of blood T cell repertoires in COVID-19. About the research overall: T cells, B-cell-depleted T cells, or PBMCs supplied cDNA or gDNA.

The CDR3 loop spans 13 amino acids. CDR1 is SGHRS and CDR2 is YFSETQ in the germline V gene. The V gene end was trimmed by 3 bases and the J gene end by 5 bases; junction bases not matched to a gene: 4. The clonotype was recovered from a woman aged 40 to 50 who had recovered from COVID-19. The sample consisted of peripheral blood. The rearrangement uses TRBV5-1 and TRBJ1-1; 7 bases are a match to TRBD1. The CDR3 DNA is TGCGCCAGCAGCTCAAGACAGGGAACTGAAGCTTTCTTT. Protein sequence: CASSSRQGTEAFF.